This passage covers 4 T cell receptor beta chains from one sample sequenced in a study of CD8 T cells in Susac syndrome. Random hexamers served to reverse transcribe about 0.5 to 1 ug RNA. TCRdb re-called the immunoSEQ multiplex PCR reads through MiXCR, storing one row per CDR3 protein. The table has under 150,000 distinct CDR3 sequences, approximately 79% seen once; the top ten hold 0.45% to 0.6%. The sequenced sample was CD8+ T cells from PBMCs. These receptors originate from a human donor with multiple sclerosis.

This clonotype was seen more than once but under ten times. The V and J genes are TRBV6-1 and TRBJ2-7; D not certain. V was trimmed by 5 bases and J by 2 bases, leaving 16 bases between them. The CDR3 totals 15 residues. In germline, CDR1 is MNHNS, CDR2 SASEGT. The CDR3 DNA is TGTGCCAGCAGTCCAGGTGCCGCGCCAGCCTACGAGCAGTACTTC. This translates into CASSPGAAPAYEQYF.

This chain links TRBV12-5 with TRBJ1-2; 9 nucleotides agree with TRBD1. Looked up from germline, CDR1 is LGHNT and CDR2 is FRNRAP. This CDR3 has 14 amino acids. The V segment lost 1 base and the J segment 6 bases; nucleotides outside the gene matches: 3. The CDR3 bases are TGTGCTAGTGGTTTGGACAGGGGGCCGCATGGCTACACCTTC. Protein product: CASGLDRGPHGYTF.

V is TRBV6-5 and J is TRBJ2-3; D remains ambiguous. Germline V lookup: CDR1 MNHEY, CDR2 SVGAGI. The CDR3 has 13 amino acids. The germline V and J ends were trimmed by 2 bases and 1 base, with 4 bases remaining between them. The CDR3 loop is CASSYTGTDTQYF. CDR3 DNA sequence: TGTGCCAGCAGTTACACGGGCACAGATACGCAGTATTTT.

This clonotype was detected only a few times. CDR3 region: CASSLSSEVYGYTF. CDR3 in DNA: TGTGCCAGCAGCTTAAGTTCGGAAGTCTATGGCTACACCTTC. The chain couples TRBV7-9 to TRBJ1-2; no reliable D call. The V gene lost 2 bases and the J gene lost 4 bases, with 11 bases spanning the gap. The germline V gene has CDR1 SEHNR and CDR2 FQNEAQ (reference sequence). The CDR3 is 14 residues long.